These T cell receptor beta chains were read from a single sample in a study of T-cell reconstitution after alpha-beta-depleted transplantation in children. From the PCR reads, TCRdb called clonotypes with MiXCR, one entry per CDR3 protein. Altogether around 600,000 distinct CDR3 sequences are present, more than 20% being singletons, with the ten largest covering roughly 13%. Sequences were derived from PBMCs, mostly from graft donor cells, sampled 360 days after TCRalphabeta/CD19-depleted stem cell transplant. Receptor source: a boy under two years old who had a stem cell transplant for acute myeloid leukemia, so the T cells may come from the graft donor. The CDR3 runs from the conserved cysteine through the conserved F or W. Fields, in order: D gene, J gene, V gene, CDR3 protein. The D gene is left open where the match is weak.

d_call: .
j_call: TRBJ1-5
v_call: TRBV6-1
cdr3_aa: CASGAVEGSNQPQHF

d_call: .
j_call: TRBJ2-2
v_call: TRBV18
cdr3_aa: CASSPQGMKNTGELFF

d_call: .
j_call: TRBJ2-5
v_call: TRBV28
cdr3_aa: CASSFSARETQYF

d_call: .
j_call: TRBJ2-5
v_call: TRBV3-1
cdr3_aa: CASSQGAGVYRETQYF

d_call: .
j_call: TRBJ2-7
v_call: TRBV4-3
cdr3_aa: CASSQEEGNPYEQYF

d_call: .
j_call: TRBJ2-3
v_call: TRBV4-1
cdr3_aa: CASSQEFGTWMAAEITDTQYF

d_call: .
j_call: TRBJ2-3
v_call: TRBV27
cdr3_aa: CASSLSRLSGGHTDTQYF

d_call: TRBD2
j_call: TRBJ2-3
v_call: TRBV5-6
cdr3_aa: CASRFSKLAEDTQYF

d_call: TRBD1
j_call: TRBJ1-5
v_call: TRBV28
cdr3_aa: CASSFGTVSSHQPQHF

d_call: TRBD2
j_call: TRBJ2-1
v_call: TRBV20-1
cdr3_aa: CSASRASGAGEQFF

d_call: .
j_call: TRBJ2-2
v_call: TRBV24-1
cdr3_aa: CATSDGRFSTGELFF

d_call: .
j_call: TRBJ2-3
v_call: TRBV18
cdr3_aa: CASSPGIRDTQYF

d_call: .
j_call: TRBJ1-5
v_call: TRBV23-1
cdr3_aa: CASSQSRGNGSCYSNQPQHF

d_call: TRBD1
j_call: TRBJ1-1
v_call: TRBV20-1
cdr3_aa: CSGRDRGRGRNTEAFF

d_call: TRBD2
j_call: TRBJ2-1
v_call: TRBV6-2/TRBV6-3
cdr3_aa: CASSSETSGGVHEQFF

d_call: TRBD2
j_call: TRBJ2-2
v_call: TRBV6-5
cdr3_aa: CASSYSRGGISAGELFF

d_call: TRBD1
j_call: TRBJ2-5
v_call: TRBV7-2
cdr3_aa: CASSLPRTGQETQYF

d_call: TRBD1
j_call: TRBJ1-2
v_call: TRBV7-2
cdr3_aa: CASVPPGGYYGYTF

d_call: .
j_call: TRBJ2-5
v_call: TRBV7-2
cdr3_aa: CASSLTGPQGPQETQYF

d_call: TRBD2
j_call: TRBJ2-1
v_call: TRBV7-2
cdr3_aa: CASSRSGGVSYNEQFF

d_call: TRBD1
j_call: TRBJ1-1
v_call: TRBV6-6
cdr3_aa: CASSLRTGFFMNTEAFF

d_call: .
j_call: TRBJ2-1
v_call: TRBV6-4
cdr3_aa: CASTPFIAMGHSSYNEQFF

d_call: .
j_call: TRBJ2-5
v_call: TRBV24-1
cdr3_aa: CATSDPKRAGETQYF

d_call: TRBD1
j_call: TRBJ1-6
v_call: TRBV20-1
cdr3_aa: CSASGRTGQSPLHF

d_call: .
j_call: TRBJ2-1
v_call: TRBV7-9
cdr3_aa: CASSLRQYNEQFF

d_call: .
j_call: TRBJ2-1
v_call: TRBV5-5
cdr3_aa: CASSPAILAEHQFF

d_call: .
j_call: TRBJ2-7
v_call: TRBV6-1
cdr3_aa: CASARAVSYEQYF

d_call: .
j_call: TRBJ2-1
v_call: TRBV7-2
cdr3_aa: CASSPDTYNEQFF

d_call: TRBD2
j_call: TRBJ2-5
v_call: TRBV20-1
cdr3_aa: CSADSGGNPSGETQYF

d_call: .
j_call: TRBJ2-3
v_call: TRBV20-1
cdr3_aa: CSAREERTDTQYF

d_call: TRBD2
j_call: TRBJ2-1
v_call: TRBV19
cdr3_aa: CASSMRAGDEQFF

d_call: .
j_call: TRBJ1-2
v_call: TRBV29-1
cdr3_aa: CSVEEKAGMGGYTF

d_call: .
j_call: TRBJ1-1
v_call: TRBV28
cdr3_aa: CASSLHQGMNTEAFF

d_call: .
j_call: TRBJ2-1
v_call: TRBV5-1
cdr3_aa: CASRSSGTGYNEQFF

d_call: TRBD1
j_call: TRBJ1-1
v_call: TRBV6-5
cdr3_aa: CASSSTGARNTEAFF

d_call: .
j_call: TRBJ2-3
v_call: TRBV20-1
cdr3_aa: CSARDVGRTDTQYF

d_call: TRBD1
j_call: TRBJ2-5
v_call: TRBV29-1
cdr3_aa: CSVERGRWETQYF

d_call: .
j_call: TRBJ1-2
v_call: TRBV7-2
cdr3_aa: CASSLGQERVGYTF

d_call: .
j_call: TRBJ2-1
v_call: TRBV4-2
cdr3_aa: CASSQDRGLFINEQFF

d_call: TRBD2
j_call: TRBJ2-2
v_call: TRBV10-3
cdr3_aa: CAISESSGGPVSGELFF

d_call: .
j_call: TRBJ2-1
v_call: TRBV7-3
cdr3_aa: CASSLNGGPGPAHNEQFF

d_call: .
j_call: TRBJ2-7
v_call: TRBV4-3
cdr3_aa: CASSQESGVYEQYF

d_call: .
j_call: TRBJ2-1
v_call: TRBV7-6
cdr3_aa: CASSSEVYNEQFF

d_call: .
j_call: TRBJ2-3
v_call: TRBV7-9
cdr3_aa: CASRTHTDTQYF

d_call: .
j_call: TRBJ2-1
v_call: TRBV6-5
cdr3_aa: CASSYGKWQFF

d_call: .
j_call: TRBJ2-1
v_call: TRBV12-3/TRBV12-4
cdr3_aa: CASSSTGNEQFF

d_call: TRBD2
j_call: TRBJ2-7
v_call: TRBV28
cdr3_aa: CASSFSGLALEKQYF

d_call: TRBD1
j_call: TRBJ2-1
v_call: TRBV24-1
cdr3_aa: CATSDLGQGRDNEQFF

d_call: TRBD2
j_call: TRBJ2-3
v_call: TRBV4-2
cdr3_aa: CASSSLAGVSTDTQYF

d_call: TRBD1
j_call: TRBJ2-1
v_call: TRBV5-6
cdr3_aa: CASSPGTGINEQFF

d_call: TRBD2
j_call: TRBJ2-1
v_call: TRBV6-1
cdr3_aa: CASSQTSGGGSRGEQFF

d_call: .
j_call: TRBJ2-7
v_call: TRBV9
cdr3_aa: CASTPGSESYEQYF

d_call: TRBD2
j_call: TRBJ2-2
v_call: TRBV20-1
cdr3_aa: CSAREAGKRAGELFF

d_call: .
j_call: TRBJ2-3
v_call: TRBV20-1
cdr3_aa: CSGTVSTDTQYF

d_call: .
j_call: TRBJ2-7
v_call: TRBV29-1
cdr3_aa: CSVESQGYEQYF

d_call: .
j_call: TRBJ2-1
v_call: TRBV12-5
cdr3_aa: CASGLIVSSTRGEQFF

d_call: .
j_call: TRBJ2-5
v_call: TRBV10-3
cdr3_aa: CAISERDTETQYF